The subject of this entry is one TCR beta chain. Its antigen is not identified. The source of the sample is a study of identical twins. The study's findings and limits: In monozygotic twins, models underestimated the sharing of out-of-frame TCR alpha. The analysis was cross-sectional rather than longitudinal within donors.

Unique molecular identifiers were present on cDNA, and template switching added a universal primer site. One entry per CDR3 protein results from TCRdb running MiXCR on the 5' RACE reads. The sample records some 690,000 distinct CDR3 sequences, approximately 22% being singletons. In addition, the sample was reused for a study of T cells expressing NK-cell markers.

What was sequenced was PBMCs. This TCR derives from a young woman in good health.

DNA of the CDR3: TGTGCCAGCAGCCCACAACCCGAACTAGCGGGGAGCTACGAGCAGTACTTC. Protein sequence: CASSPQPELAGSYEQYF. The chain couples TRBV3-1 to TRBJ2-7, with 10 bases aligning to TRBD2. The trim removed 4 bases at V and 3 bases at J, leaving 12 bases unmatched. Germline V gene data show CDR1 as LGHDT and CDR2 as YNNKEL (reference sequence). CDR3 length equals 17 residues.